This T cell receptor (beta chain) was documented in a study of blood T cell repertoires in COVID-19. The table came from immunoSEQ multiplex PCR; TCRdb's copy has only in-frame clones and leaves some out. The sample gives under 450,000 clones, around 87% of which show up once; 1% to 1.5% is in the top ten. Germline CDR1 LNHDA, CDR2 SQIVND (reference sequence). Trimming took off 5 bases at V and 8 bases at J, with 15 bases between the two ends. The CDR3 runs to 13 residues. The clonotype originates from a man aged 25 to 40 who had recovered from COVID-19. The chain carries TRBV19 and TRBJ1-2; tentative D call: TRBD1 (5 bases). The specimen sequenced was PBMCs or T cells enriched from blood (not recorded which). The CDR3 DNA sequence: TGTGCCAGTAGTCCCCCAGGGCGGGGAGGCTACACCTTC. This sequence encodes CASSPPGRGGYTF.